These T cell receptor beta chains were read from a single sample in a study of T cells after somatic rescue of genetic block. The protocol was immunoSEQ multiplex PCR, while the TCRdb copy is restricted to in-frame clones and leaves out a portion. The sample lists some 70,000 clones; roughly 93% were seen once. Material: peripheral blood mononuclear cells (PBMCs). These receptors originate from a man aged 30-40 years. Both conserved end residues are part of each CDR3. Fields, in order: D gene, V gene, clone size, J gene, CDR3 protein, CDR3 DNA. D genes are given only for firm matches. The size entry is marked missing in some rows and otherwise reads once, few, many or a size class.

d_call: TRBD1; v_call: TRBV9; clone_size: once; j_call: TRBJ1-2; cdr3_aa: CASSVVVGGTGNYGYTF; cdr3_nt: TGTGCCAGCAGCGTAGTGGTTGGGGGGACAGGGAACTATGGCTACACCTTC
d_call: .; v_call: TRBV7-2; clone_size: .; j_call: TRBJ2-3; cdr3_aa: CASSGSLSGDTQYF; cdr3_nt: TGTGCCAGCAGCGGCTCCCTAAGCGGAGATACGCAGTATTTT
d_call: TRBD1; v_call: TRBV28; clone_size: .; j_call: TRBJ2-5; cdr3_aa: CASSRDSQETQYF; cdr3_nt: TGTGCCAGCAGTCGGGACAGCCAAGAGACCCAGTACTTC
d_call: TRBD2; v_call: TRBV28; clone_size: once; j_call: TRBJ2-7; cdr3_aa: CASSPGTSGAYEQYF; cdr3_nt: TGTGCCAGCAGTCCGGGGACTAGCGGAGCCTACGAGCAGTACTTC
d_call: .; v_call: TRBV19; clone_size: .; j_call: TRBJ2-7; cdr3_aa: CAYSSMFGSYEQYF; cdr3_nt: TGTGCCTATAGTAGTATGTTCGGTTCCTACGAGCAGTACTTC
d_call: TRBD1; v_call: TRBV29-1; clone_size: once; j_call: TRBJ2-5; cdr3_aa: CSVANRDRAKETQYF; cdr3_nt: TGCAGCGTGGCCAACCGGGACAGGGCGAAAGAGACCCAGTACTTC
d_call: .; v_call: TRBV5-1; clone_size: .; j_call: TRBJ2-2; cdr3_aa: CASSFSSTGELFF; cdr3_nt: TGCGCCAGCAGCTTTAGCAGCACCGGGGAGCTGTTTTTT
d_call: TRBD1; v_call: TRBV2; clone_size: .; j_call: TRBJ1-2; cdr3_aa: CASRKGQGAVYGYTF; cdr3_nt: TGTGCCAGCAGGAAGGGACAGGGGGCTGTCTATGGCTACACCTTC
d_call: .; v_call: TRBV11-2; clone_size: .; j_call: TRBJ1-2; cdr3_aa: CASSLYREGDGYTF; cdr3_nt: TGTGCCAGCAGTCTATACAGGGAGGGCGATGGCTACACCTTC
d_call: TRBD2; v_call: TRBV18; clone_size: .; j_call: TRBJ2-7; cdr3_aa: CASSLGGRVGYEQYF; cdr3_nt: TGTGCCAGCTCACTCGGGGGGAGGGTCGGCTACGAGCAGTACTTC
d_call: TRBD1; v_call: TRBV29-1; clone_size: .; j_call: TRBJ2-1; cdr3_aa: CSVDLPDRASGEQFF; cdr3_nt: TGCAGCGTTGATCTTCCCGACAGGGCATCTGGGGAGCAGTTCTTC
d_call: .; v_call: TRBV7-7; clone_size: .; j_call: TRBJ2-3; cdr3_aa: CASSSGTTTDTQYF; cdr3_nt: TGTGCTAGCAGCTCTGGGACCACCACAGATACGCAGTATTTT
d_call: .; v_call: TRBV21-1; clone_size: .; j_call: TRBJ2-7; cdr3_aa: CASSGTASYEQYF; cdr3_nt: TGTGCCAGCAGCGGGACAGCCAGCTACGAGCAGTACTTC
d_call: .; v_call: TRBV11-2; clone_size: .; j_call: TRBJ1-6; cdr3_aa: CASSLGTDSPLHF; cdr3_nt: TGTGCCAGCAGCTTAGGGACGGATTCACCCCTCCACTTT
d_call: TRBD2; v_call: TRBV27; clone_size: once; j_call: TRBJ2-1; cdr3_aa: CASSGELADTYNEQFF; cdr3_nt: TGTGCCAGCAGTGGCGAACTAGCGGACACCTACAATGAGCAGTTCTTC
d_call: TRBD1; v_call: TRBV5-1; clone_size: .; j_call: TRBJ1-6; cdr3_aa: CASSLTTGVSPLHF; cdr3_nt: TGCGCCAGCAGCTTGACCACAGGGGTCTCACCCCTCCACTTT
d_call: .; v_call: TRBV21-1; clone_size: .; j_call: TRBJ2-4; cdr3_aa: CASVHGTKKNIQYF; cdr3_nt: TGTGCCAGTGTACACGGGACTAAGAAAAACATTCAGTACTTC
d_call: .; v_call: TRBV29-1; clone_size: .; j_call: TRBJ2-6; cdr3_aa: CSVLKLPGANVLTF; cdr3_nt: TGCAGCGTGCTAAAACTGCCTGGGGCCAACGTCCTGACTTTC
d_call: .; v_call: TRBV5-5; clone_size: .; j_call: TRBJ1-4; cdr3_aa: CASSLARQGGTNEKLFF; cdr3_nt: TGTGCCAGCAGCTTGGCTCGGCAGGGTGGAACTAATGAAAAACTGTTTTTT
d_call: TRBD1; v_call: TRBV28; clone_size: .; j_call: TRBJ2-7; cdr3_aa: CASSSPGQGSAEQYF; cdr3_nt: TGTGCCAGCAGTTCCCCGGGACAGGGGTCCGCCGAGCAGTACTTC
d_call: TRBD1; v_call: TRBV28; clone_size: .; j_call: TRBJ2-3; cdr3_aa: CASSFPALPYRGYDTQYF; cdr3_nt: TGTGCCAGCAGTTTCCCCGCCCTACCGTACAGGGGGTACGATACGCAGTATTTT
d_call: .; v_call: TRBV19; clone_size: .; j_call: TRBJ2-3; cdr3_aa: CASSTQGPGGTDTQYF; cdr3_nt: TGTGCCAGTAGTACGCAGGGACCTGGTGGCACAGATACGCAGTATTTT
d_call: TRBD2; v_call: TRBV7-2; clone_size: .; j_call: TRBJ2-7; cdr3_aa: CASSSPTSGNLEQYF; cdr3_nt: TGTGCCAGCAGCTCACCGACTAGCGGGAATCTCGAGCAGTACTTC
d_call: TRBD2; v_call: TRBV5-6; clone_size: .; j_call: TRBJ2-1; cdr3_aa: CASSEGTSGRAYNEQFF; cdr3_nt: TGTGCCAGCAGCGAAGGGACTAGCGGGAGGGCCTACAATGAGCAGTTCTTC
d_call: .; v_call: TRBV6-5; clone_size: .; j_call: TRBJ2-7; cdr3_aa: CASEGRGPPYEQYF; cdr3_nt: TGTGCCAGCGAGGGGAGAGGGCCTCCCTACGAGCAGTACTTC
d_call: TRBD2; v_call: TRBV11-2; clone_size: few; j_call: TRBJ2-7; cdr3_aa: CASSLGFGLAGSYEQYF; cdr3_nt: TGTGCCAGCAGCTTAGGGTTTGGTCTAGCGGGCTCCTACGAGCAGTACTTC
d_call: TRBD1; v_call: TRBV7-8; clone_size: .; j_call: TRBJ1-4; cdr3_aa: CASSPGGGGYEKLFF; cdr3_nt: TGTGCCAGCAGCCCAGGGGGGGGAGGGTATGAAAAACTGTTTTTT
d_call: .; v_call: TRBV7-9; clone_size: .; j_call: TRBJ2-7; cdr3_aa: CASSQELPSYEQYF; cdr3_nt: TGTGCCAGCAGCCAAGAATTACCCTCCTACGAGCAGTACTTC
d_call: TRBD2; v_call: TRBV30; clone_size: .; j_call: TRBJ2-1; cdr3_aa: CAWSGEGLNEQFF; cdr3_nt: TGTGCCTGGAGCGGGGAGGGACTAAATGAGCAGTTCTTC
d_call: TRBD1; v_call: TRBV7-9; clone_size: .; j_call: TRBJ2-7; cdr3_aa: CASSLGRGLYEQYF; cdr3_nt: TGTGCCAGCAGCTTAGGAAGGGGGCTCTACGAGCAGTACTTC
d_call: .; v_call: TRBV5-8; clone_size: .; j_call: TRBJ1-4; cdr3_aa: CASTSVATNEKLFF; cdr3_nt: TGTGCCAGCACCTCAGTCGCAACTAATGAAAAACTGTTTTTT
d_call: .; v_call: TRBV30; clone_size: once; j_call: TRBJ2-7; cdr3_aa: CAWADPAGGQGAYEQYF; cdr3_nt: TGTGCCTGGGCAGATCCTGCGGGAGGACAGGGAGCCTACGAGCAGTACTTC
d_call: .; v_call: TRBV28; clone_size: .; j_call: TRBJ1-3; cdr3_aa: CASRWGYSGNTIYF; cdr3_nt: TGTGCCAGCAGATGGGGGTATTCTGGAAACACCATATATTTT
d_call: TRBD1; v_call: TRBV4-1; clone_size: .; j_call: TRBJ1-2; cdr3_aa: CASSQDTGGYGYTF; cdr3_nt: TGCGCCAGCAGCCAAGACACAGGGGGCTATGGCTACACCTTC
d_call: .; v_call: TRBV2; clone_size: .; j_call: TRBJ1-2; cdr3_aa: CASREETSVSGRYGYTF; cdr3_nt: TGTGCCAGCAGAGAAGAGACATCAGTATCTGGACGATATGGCTACACCTTC
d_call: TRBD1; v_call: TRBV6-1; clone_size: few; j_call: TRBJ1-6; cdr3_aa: CASSLDRGGNSPLHF; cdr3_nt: TGTGCCAGCAGTCTTGACAGGGGCGGTAATTCACCCCTCCACTTT
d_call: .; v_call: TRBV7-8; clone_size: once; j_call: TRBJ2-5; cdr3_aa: CASSLAGRYQETQYF; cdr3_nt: TGTGCCAGCAGCTTAGCGGGACGGTACCAAGAGACCCAGTACTTC
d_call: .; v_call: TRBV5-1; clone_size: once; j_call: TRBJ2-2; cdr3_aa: CASSLGRGGAGELFF; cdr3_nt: TGCGCCAGCAGCTTGGGTCGCGGTGGAGCCGGGGAGCTGTTTTTT
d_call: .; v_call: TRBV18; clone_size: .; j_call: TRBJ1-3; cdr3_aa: CASSPPGSSGNTIYF; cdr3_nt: TGTGCCAGCTCACCACCGGGGAGCTCTGGAAACACCATATATTTT
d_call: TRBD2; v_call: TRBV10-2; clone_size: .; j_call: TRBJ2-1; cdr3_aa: CASTRTSGPYNEQFF; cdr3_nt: TGCGCCAGCACAAGAACTAGCGGCCCCTACAATGAGCAGTTCTTC
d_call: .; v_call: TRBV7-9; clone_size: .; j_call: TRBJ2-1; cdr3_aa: CASSLTSREQFF; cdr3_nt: TGTGCCAGCAGCTTAACTTCCCGTGAGCAGTTCTTC
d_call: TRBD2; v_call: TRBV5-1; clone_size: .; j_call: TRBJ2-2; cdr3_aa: CASRQGLAGANTGELFF; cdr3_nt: TGCGCCAGCAGACAGGGACTAGCGGGAGCGAACACCGGGGAGCTGTTTTTT
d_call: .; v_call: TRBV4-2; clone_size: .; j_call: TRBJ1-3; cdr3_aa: CASSQEPIGTSGNTIYF; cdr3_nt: TGTGCCAGCAGCCAAGAGCCGATCGGGACATCTGGAAACACCATATATTTT